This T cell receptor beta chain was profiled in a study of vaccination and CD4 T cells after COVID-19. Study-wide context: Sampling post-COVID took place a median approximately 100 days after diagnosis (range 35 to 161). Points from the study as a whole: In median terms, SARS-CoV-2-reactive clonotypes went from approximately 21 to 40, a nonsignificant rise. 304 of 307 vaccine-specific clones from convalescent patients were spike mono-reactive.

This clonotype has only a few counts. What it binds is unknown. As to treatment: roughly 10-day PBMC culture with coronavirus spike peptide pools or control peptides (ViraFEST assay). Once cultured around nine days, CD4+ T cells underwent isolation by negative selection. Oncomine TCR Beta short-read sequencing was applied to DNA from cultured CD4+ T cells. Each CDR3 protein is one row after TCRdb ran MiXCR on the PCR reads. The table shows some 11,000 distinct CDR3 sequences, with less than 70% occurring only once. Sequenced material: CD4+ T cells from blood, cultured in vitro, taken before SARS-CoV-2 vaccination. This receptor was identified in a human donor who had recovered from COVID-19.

Here the CDR3 DNA reads TGCAGTGTAGAGGGACTAGCGGGAGGGGGGAATGAGCAGTTCTTC. Translating gives CSVEGLAGGGNEQFF. The rearrangement joins TRBV20-1 to TRBJ2-1, with 16 bases lining up with TRBD2. CDR1 is DFQATT and CDR2 is SNEGSKA in the germline V gene (reference sequence). The CDR3 extends over 15 amino acids. The V segment lost 7 bases and the J segment 7 bases; nucleotides outside the gene matches: 7.